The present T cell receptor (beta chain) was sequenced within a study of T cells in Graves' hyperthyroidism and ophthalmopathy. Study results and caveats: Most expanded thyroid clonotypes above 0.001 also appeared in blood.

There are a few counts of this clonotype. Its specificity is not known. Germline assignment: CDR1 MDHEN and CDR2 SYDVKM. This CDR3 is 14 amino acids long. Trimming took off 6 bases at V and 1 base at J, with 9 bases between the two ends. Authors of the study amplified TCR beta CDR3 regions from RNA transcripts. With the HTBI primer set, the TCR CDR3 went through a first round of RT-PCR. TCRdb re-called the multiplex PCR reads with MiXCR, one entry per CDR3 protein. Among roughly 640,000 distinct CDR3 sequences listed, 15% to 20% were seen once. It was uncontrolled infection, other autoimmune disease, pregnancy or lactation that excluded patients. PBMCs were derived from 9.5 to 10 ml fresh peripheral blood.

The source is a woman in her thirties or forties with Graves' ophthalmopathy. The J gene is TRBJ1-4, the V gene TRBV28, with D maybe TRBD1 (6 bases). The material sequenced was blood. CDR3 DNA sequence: TGTGCCAGCAGCCAGGGGCTAACTAATGAAAAACTGTTTTTT. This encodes CASSQGLTNEKLFF.